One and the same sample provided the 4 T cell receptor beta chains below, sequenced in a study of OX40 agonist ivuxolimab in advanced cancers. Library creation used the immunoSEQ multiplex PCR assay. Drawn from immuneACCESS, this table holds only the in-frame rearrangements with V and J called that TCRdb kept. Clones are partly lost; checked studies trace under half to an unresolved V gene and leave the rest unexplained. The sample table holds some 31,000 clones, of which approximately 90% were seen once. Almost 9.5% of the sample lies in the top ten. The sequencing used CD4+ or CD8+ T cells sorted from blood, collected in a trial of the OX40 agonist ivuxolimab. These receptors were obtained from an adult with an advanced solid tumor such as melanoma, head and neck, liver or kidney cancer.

CDR3 residues: CAWRQQGARNKQFF. CDR3 nucleotides: TGTGCCTGGAGGCAACAGGGGGCACGAAACAAGCAGTTCTTC. The chain is built from TRBV30 and TRBJ2-1, with TRBD1 matching 9 bases. Trimming at V came to 3 bases and at J to 11 bases, leaving 11 bases not matched to a gene. The germline V gene encodes CDR1 GTSNPN and CDR2 SVGIG (reference sequence). The CDR3 is made up of 14 amino acids.

The CDR3 spells CASTTTGGGQPQHF. CDR3 in DNA: TGTGCCAGCACCACTACAGGGGGCGGTCAGCCCCAGCATTTT. V and J are TRBV27 and TRBJ1-5, with 9 positions matching TRBD1. The germline gives CDR1 MNHEY, CDR2 SMNVEV (reference sequence). CDR3 size: 14 residues. V shed 7 bases and J 6 bases; nucleotides not matched to a gene: 7.

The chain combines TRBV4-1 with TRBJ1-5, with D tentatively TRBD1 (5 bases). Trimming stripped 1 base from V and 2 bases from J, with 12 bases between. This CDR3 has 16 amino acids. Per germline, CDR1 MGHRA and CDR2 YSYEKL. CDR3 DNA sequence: TGCGCCAGCAGCCAAGGGCGCAGGGCGCGCAATCAGCCCCAGCATTTT. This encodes CASSQGRRARNQPQHF.

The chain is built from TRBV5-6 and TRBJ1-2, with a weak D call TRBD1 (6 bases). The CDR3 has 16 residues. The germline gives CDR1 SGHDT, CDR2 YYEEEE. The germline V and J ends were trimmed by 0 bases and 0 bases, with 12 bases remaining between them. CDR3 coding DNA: TGTGCCAGCAGCTTGGAGGGGGTCAGGACTAACTATGGCTACACCTTC. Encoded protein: CASSLEGVRTNYGYTF.